The 28 T cell receptor beta chains below were found in one sample sequenced in a study of blood T cell repertoires in COVID-19. The method was immunoSEQ multiplex PCR; TCRdb's version includes in-frame clones alone and lacks a portion of them. The sample includes under 50,000 clones, 93% of them seen just once. Sequences were obtained from peripheral blood. Source of these receptors: a man aged 60-69 years with COVID-19, enrolled during active disease.

The chain employs TRBV10-3 and TRBJ1-5, with TRBD1 matching over 7 bases. This CDR3 has 14 amino acids. Germline lookup yields CDR1 ENHRY and CDR2 SYGVKD. The ends lost 10 bases at V and 0 bases at J; junction bases unmatched: 6. In nucleotides, the CDR3 is TGTGCCACCACCGACAGGGATAGCAATCAGCCCCAGCATTTT. It translates to CATTDRDSNQPQHF.

This clone was found once. The chain joins TRBV5-4 to TRBJ1-2; possibly TRBD1 for D (6 bases). Germline V gene sequence: CDR1 SGHNT, CDR2 YYREEE (reference sequence). CDR3 size: 13 residues. Trimming pared 0 bases from V and 8 bases from J, leaving 11 bases between. CDR3 region: CASSLDRVGGYTF. For the CDR3, the DNA is TGTGCCAGCAGCTTGGACAGGGTGGGAGGCTACACCTTC.

The V gene is TRBV7-2, the J gene TRBJ2-7, with TRBD1 identical over 10 bases. Germline values: CDR1 SGHTA, CDR2 FQGNSA. This CDR3 is built from 16 residues. The ends lost 1 base at V and 6 bases at J; junction bases unmatched: 9. The CDR3 sequence: CASSLGSGQGMGEQYF. For the CDR3, the DNA is TGTGCCAGCAGCTTAGGGTCGGGACAGGGGATGGGCGAGCAGTACTTC.

The rearrangement uses TRBV7-3 and TRBJ1-1; D is undetermined. V was pared by 6 bases and J by 0 bases, with 8 bases between. Germline loops: CDR1 SGHTA, CDR2 FQGTGA. The CDR3 is 13 residues long. Here the CDR3 DNA reads TGTGCCAGCAGGAGACTGATGAACACTGAAGCTTTCTTT. Encoded protein: CASRRLMNTEAFF. Drawing the rest from reference TRBV7-3 and TRBJ1-1, the complete variable domain is GAGVSQTPSNKVTEKGKYVELRCDPISGHTALYWYRQSLGQGPEFLIYFQGTGAADDSGLPNDRFFAVRPEGSVSTLKIQRTERGDSAVYLCASRRLMNTEAFFGQGTRLTVV.

The V and J genes are TRBV2 and TRBJ1-5; tentative D call: TRBD1 (6 bases). Germline CDR1 reads SNHLY; CDR2 reads FYNNEI. This CDR3 comprises 13 residues. Trimming stripped 5 bases from V and 1 base from J, with 6 bases between. The CDR3 DNA is TGTGCCAGCAGTACAGGGAGCAATCAGCCCCAGCATTTT. It codes for CASSTGSNQPQHF.

The count of this clone is one. This chain connects TRBV7-9 to TRBJ1-2; D is unresolved. The V gene's germline CDR1 is SEHNR and CDR2 FQNEAQ (reference sequence). The length of the CDR3 is 16 residues. V was shortened by 1 base and J by 0 bases, with 12 bases between the two germline ends. The CDR3 nucleotides are TGTGCCAGCAGCTTAGGTAGCGTCAGGACTAACTATGGCTACACCTTC. Translating gives CASSLGSVRTNYGYTF.

This clone appeared once. The chain employs TRBV11-2 and TRBJ2-7; TRBD1 matches at 7 bases. Germline V CDR1 and CDR2: SGHAT, FQNNGV. The V segment lost 4 bases and the J segment 3 bases; nucleotides outside the gene matches: 3. The CDR3 totals 13 residues. CDR3 sequence: CASSWGQLYEQYF. Here the CDR3 DNA reads TGTGCCAGCAGCTGGGGACAGCTCTACGAGCAGTACTTC. Supplemented by reference TRBV11-2 and TRBJ2-7, the full variable domain reads EAGVAQSPRYKIIEKRQSVAFWCNPISGHATLYWYQQILGQGPKLLIQFQNNGVVDDSQLPKDRFSAERLKGVDSTLKIQPAKLEDSAVYLCASSWGQLYEQYFGPGTRLTVT.

The chain links TRBV9 to TRBJ1-3; 10 bases are shared with TRBD1. Germline loops: CDR1 SGDLS, CDR2 YYNGEE. The V gene end was trimmed by 5 bases and the J gene end by 7 bases; junction bases not matched to a gene: 6. The CDR3 extends over 14 amino acids. Here the CDR3 DNA reads TGTGCCAGCAGTGGAGGACAGGGGGTTAACACCATATATTTT. This codes for CASSGGQGVNTIYF.

The chain couples TRBV6-5 to TRBJ2-5; 8 positions match TRBD1. Per germline, CDR1 MNHEY and CDR2 SVGAGI. This CDR3 contains 13 residues. Unmatched junction bases numbered 2, after V lost 4 bases and J lost 4 bases. In nucleotides, the CDR3 is TGTGCCAGCAGTTTCGGACAGGGAGAGACCCAGTACTTC. Its protein is CASSFGQGETQYF.

CDR3 nucleotides: TGCGCCAGCAGTACGACTGGCTCCGCTAACTATGGCTACACCTTC. This sequence encodes CASSTTGSANYGYTF. The genes are TRBV5-1 and TRBJ1-2; D unclear. The CDR3 sequence is 15 residues long. Trimming removed 5 bases at V and 0 bases at J, with 14 bases between. The germline CDR1 and CDR2 sequences are SGHRS and YFSETQ.

The chain recombines TRBV19 with TRBJ1-4; 7 nucleotides align to TRBD1. The V segment lost 7 bases and the J segment 0 bases; nucleotides outside the gene matches: 8. The CDR3 extends over 16 amino acids. CDR1 and CDR2 (germline): LNHDA, SQIVND (reference sequence). DNA of the CDR3: TGTGCCAGTACCCGTCGCCAGGGGGCAACTAATGAAAAACTGTTTTTT. It encodes CASTRRQGATNEKLFF.

This clone was picked up one time. The chain combines TRBV28 with TRBJ2-2, with 7 positions matching TRBD2. V lost 10 bases to trimming and J lost 3 bases; unmatched junction nucleotides: 17. The germline CDR1 and CDR2 sequences are MDHEN and SYDVKM. This CDR3 region has 17 residues. The CDR3 DNA reads as TGTGCCACCCCCCCGGTGGGAGGGCTTTATGACACCGGGGAGCTGTTTTTT. Translated, it gives CATPPVGGLYDTGELFF.

The V call is TRBV28, the J call TRBJ2-3; 14 positions agree with TRBD2. Per germline, CDR1 MDHEN and CDR2 SYDVKM. The CDR3 has 20 residues. The trim removed 1 base at V and 4 bases at J, leaving 13 bases unmatched. CDR3 protein: CASSLLGLAGGRRAADTQYF. CDR3 bases: TGTGCCAGCAGTTTATTAGGACTAGCGGGAGGTCGGAGAGCAGCAGATACGCAGTATTTT.

The chain recombines TRBV6-1 with TRBJ2-2; perhaps TRBD1 as D (6 bases). The ends were cut back, 2 bases at V and 4 bases at J, with 14 bases in the middle. CDR3 length: 16 amino acids. CDR1 and CDR2 from the germline V gene are MNHNS and SASEGT. CDR3 region: CASSETVGAATGELFF. The CDR3 DNA reads as TGTGCCAGCAGTGAAACGGTGGGGGCGGCCACCGGGGAGCTGTTTTTT.

The rearrangement joins TRBV7-8 to TRBJ2-7, with TRBD1 identical over 10 bases. The CDR3 has 14 residues. Germline V gene sequence: CDR1 SGHVS, CDR2 FQNEAQ. V lost 6 bases and J lost 4; bases outside the gene matches: 6. CDR3 in DNA: TGTGCCAGCAGGGAGGGACAGGGGATGTACGAGCAGTACTTC. It yields the protein CASREGQGMYEQYF.

V gene TRBV6-5 combines with J gene TRBJ1-5, with 7 bases aligning to TRBD1. V shed 6 bases, J shed 5 bases, and the junction held 4 bases outside the gene matches. Germline CDR1 MNHEY, CDR2 SVGAGI. CDR3 length: 13 amino acids. The CDR3 DNA reads as TGTGCCAGCAGGGGACAGCTACATCAGCCCCAGCATTTT. Its translation: CASRGQLHQPQHF.

This chain uses TRBV30 with TRBJ1-6; D perhaps matches TRBD1 (6 bases). Germline-derived CDR1 and CDR2 are GTSNPN and SVGIG (reference sequence). V was trimmed by 1 base and J by 4 bases, leaving 14 bases between them. The CDR3 covers 16 residues. The CDR3 loop is CAWSGPGTTYNSPLHF. The CDR3 DNA sequence: TGTGCCTGGAGTGGTCCCGGGACAACTTATAATTCACCCCTCCACTTT.

The chain employs TRBV3-1 (or the pseudogene TRBV3-2) and TRBJ2-1; D is perhaps TRBD1 (5 bases). V was shortened by 1 base and J by 8 bases, with 9 bases between the two germline ends. Germline CDR1 is LGHDT and CDR2 is YNNKEL (reference sequence). This CDR3 spans 13 amino acids. CDR3 in DNA: TGTGCCAGCAGCCAAGGGTCAGGGCATGAGCAGTTCTTC. The encoded protein is CASSQGSGHEQFF.

The chain has TRBV30 and TRBJ2-7; weak D call: TRBD2 (5 bases). The V end lost 2 bases, the J end lost 1 base, and 12 bases lay between the germline ends. The CDR3 runs 14 residues. CDR1 is GTSNPN, CDR2 SVGIG, per germline (reference sequence). The CDR3 here is CAWSSGLPSYEQYF. The CDR3 coding sequence is TGTGCCTGGAGTTCAGGACTCCCGTCCTACGAGCAGTACTTC.

The CDR3 bases are TGCGCCAGCAGCCAAGGGGTCCTGGGCGACACTGAAGCTTTCTTT. It is translated as CASSQGVLGDTEAFF. The chain couples TRBV4-1 to TRBJ1-1; no clear D gene. Germline CDR1 MGHRA, CDR2 YSYEKL. This CDR3 is built from 15 residues. V was trimmed by 1 base and J by 3 bases, leaving 12 bases between them.

This clone was detected a few times. The rearrangement joins TRBV3-1 (or the pseudogene TRBV3-2) to TRBJ2-7; 7 nucleotides line up with TRBD1. CDR3 length: 15 amino acids. Germline V CDR1 and CDR2: LGHDT, YNNKEL (reference sequence). V lost 1 base and J lost 6; bases outside the gene matches: 9. CDR3 DNA sequence: TGTGCCAGCAGCCAAGGATCCCTACAGGGGATCGAGCAGTACTTC. This gives the protein CASSQGSLQGIEQYF.

The chain employs TRBV6-5 and TRBJ1-1, with D maybe TRBD1 (5 bases). The CDR3 runs 14 residues. Trimming cost V 7 bases and J 5 bases, with 17 bases left between them. Germline CDR1 reads MNHEY; CDR2 reads SVGAGI. This CDR3 reads CASTPRGVRTEAFF. CDR3 nucleotides: TGTGCCAGCACTCCGCGGGGGGTCAGGACTGAAGCTTTCTTT.

The J gene is TRBJ1-6, the V gene TRBV30; no reliable D call. V lost 4 bases to trimming and J lost 11 bases, with 24 bases between them. This CDR3 comprises 16 residues. Germline loops: CDR1 GTSNPN, CDR2 SVGIG (reference sequence). The CDR3 sequence: CAWTAKGRERVAPLHF. In nucleotides, the CDR3 is TGTGCCTGGACTGCAAAGGGTAGGGAGAGGGTGGCACCCCTCCACTTT.

The V and J genes are TRBV11-2 and TRBJ1-1; 10 bases fit TRBD1. CDR1 and CDR2 (germline): SGHAT, FQNNGV. V trimming: 0 bases; J trimming: 7 bases; junction bases outside the gene matches: 5. CDR3 size: 15 residues. The CDR3 loop reads CASSLDGTGVFEAFF. CDR3 sequence (DNA): TGTGCCAGCAGCTTAGACGGGACAGGGGTTTTTGAAGCTTTCTTT.

The chain combines TRBV18 with TRBJ1-1; 7 bases map to TRBD1. J lost 0 bases, V lost 5 bases, and 9 bases had no gene match. CDR3 size: 16 residues. Germline CDR1 reads KGHSH; CDR2 reads LQKENI. The CDR3, as DNA: TGTGCCAGCTCAATCGCCCAGGGGGTGATGAACACTGAAGCTTTCTTT. Translation: CASSIAQGVMNTEAFF.

The gene calls are TRBV15 and TRBJ2-1; 8 positions match TRBD1. The V and J ends lost 11 bases and 7 bases, in that order; junction bases with no gene match: 7. The V gene's germline CDR1 is LNHNV and CDR2 YYDKDF (reference sequence). CDR3 size: 12 residues. CDR3 sequence reads: CASRTGNNEQFF. The CDR3 coding sequence is TGTGCCTCTCGGACAGGGAATAATGAGCAGTTCTTC.

The chain uses TRBV11-2 and TRBJ2-1; 8 bases are a match to TRBD1. Trimming cost V 2 bases and J 9 bases; bases outside gene matches: 9. CDR1 is SGHAT, CDR2 FQNNGV, per germline. The CDR3 has 15 residues. This CDR3 reads CASSLPGGAGVEQFF. As DNA, the CDR3 is TGTGCCAGCAGCTTACCAGGGGGCGCCGGCGTTGAGCAGTTCTTC.

The chain combines TRBV27 with TRBJ1-1; D is perhaps TRBD1 (6 bases). Trimming removed 3 bases from V and 1 base from J, with 15 bases in between. Germline loops: CDR1 MNHEY, CDR2 SMNVEV (reference sequence). The length of the CDR3 is 16 residues. The CDR3 DNA sequence: TGTGCCAGCAGTTTTAGGGTGACAGGTGGGAACACTGAAGCTTTCTTT. Its protein product is CASSFRVTGGNTEAFF.